This TCR beta chain was recovered during a study of early T cells in non-severe SARS-CoV-2 infection. Study summary: Sequenced bulk RNA came from whole blood that was unsorted, and chains were unpaired. Study outcomes and limitations: VDJdb matches were skewed toward anti-spike CD8 T cell responses.

This clonotype was observed many times. Its antigen remains unknown. Germline CDR1 reads MNHEY; CDR2 reads SVGAGI. The length of the CDR3 is 16 residues. Trimming at V came to 5 bases and at J to 7 bases, leaving 13 bases not matched to a gene. Unique molecular identifiers were attached to individual cDNA molecules. TCRdb re-analysed the 5' RACE reads in MiXCR, keeping a single row per CDR3 protein. The sample carries more than 35,000 distinct CDR3 sequences, around 5% recorded once. The source material was whole blood. V usage is TRBV6-5 and J usage is TRBJ2-1; TRBD2 agrees at 8 bases. The origin of this receptor is an adult who was a healthcare worker with PCR-confirmed SARS-CoV-2 infection or an uninfected control (not recorded which). The DNA of the CDR3 is TGTGCCAGCAGTGACAGCGGGAGAAATGGGGGAAATGAGCAGTTCTTC. This sequence encodes CASSDSGRNGGNEQFF.